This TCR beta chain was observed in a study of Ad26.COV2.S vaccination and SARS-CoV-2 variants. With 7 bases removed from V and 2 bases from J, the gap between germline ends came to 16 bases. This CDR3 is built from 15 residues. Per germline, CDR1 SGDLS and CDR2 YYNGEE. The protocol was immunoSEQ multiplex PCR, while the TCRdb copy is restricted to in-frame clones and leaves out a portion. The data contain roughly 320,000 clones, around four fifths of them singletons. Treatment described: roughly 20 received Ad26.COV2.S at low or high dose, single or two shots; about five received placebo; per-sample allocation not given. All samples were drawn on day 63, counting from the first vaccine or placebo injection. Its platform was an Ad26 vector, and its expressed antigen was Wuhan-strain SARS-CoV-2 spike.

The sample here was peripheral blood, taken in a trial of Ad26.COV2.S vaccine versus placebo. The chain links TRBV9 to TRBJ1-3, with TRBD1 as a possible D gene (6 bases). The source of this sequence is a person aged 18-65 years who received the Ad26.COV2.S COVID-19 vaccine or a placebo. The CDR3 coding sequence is TGTGCCAGCTCAATCCGGGACACAACTGGAAACACCATATATTTT. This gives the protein CASSIRDTTGNTIYF.